Presented here are 21 T cell receptor beta chains from one specimen sequenced in a study of Graves' ophthalmopathy and Graves' hyperthyroidism. RNA transcripts were the template, and TCR beta CDR3 regions were amplified from them. Investigators did first-round RT-PCR with HTBI primers, then second-round multiplex PCR. MiXCR, run by TCRdb on the multiplex PCR reads, gives a single entry per CDR3 protein. The sample includes approximately 640,000 distinct CDR3 sequences, 35% to 50% of them seen just once. The specimen was peripheral blood. Receptors were obtained from an adult man with Graves' ophthalmopathy.

This chain uses TRBV2 with TRBJ1-2; possible D gene TRBD1, 5 bases. Trimming took 5 bases from V and 0 from J, leaving 16 bases between them. Germline values: CDR1 SNHLY, CDR2 FYNNEI. CDR3 size: 16 residues. CDR3 nucleotide sequence: TGTGCCAGCAGTACCCCTTGGACAACCTCTAACTATGGCTACACCTTC. Its protein product is CASSTPWTTSNYGYTF.

V usage is TRBV29-1 and J usage is TRBJ1-1; D perhaps matches TRBD1 (6 bases). Germline assignment: CDR1 SQVTM and CDR2 ANQGSEA. The CDR3 covers 20 residues. V was shortened by 8 bases and J by 4 bases, with 38 bases between the two germline ends. This CDR3 is CSIPGYASSRAGGMTTEAFF. CDR3 coding DNA: TGCAGCATACCCGGGTACGCCAGCAGTAGGGCGGGGGGCATGACCACTGAAGCTTTCTTT. The variable domain in full, completed from reference TRBV29-1 and TRBJ1-1, reads SAVISQKPSRDICQRGTSLTIQCQVDSQVTMMFWYRQQPGQSLTLIATANQGSEATYESGFVIDKFPISRPNLTFSTLTVSNMSPEDSSIYLCSIPGYASSRAGGMTTEAFFGQGTRLTVV.

This clonotype occurred many times. The chain couples TRBV7-9 to TRBJ1-6; D is undetermined. The CDR3 extends over 14 amino acids. Germline V gene sequence: CDR1 SEHNR, CDR2 FQNEAQ (reference sequence). Trimming pared 1 base from V and 8 bases from J, leaving 9 bases between. CDR3 sequence (DNA): TGTGCCAGCAGCTTAGAAGCCTCTTATTCACCCCTCCACTTT. Translating gives CASSLEASYSPLHF.

Many counts were recorded for this clonotype. The chain couples TRBV2 to TRBJ1-1; D unresolved. The CDR3 consists of 11 residues. V dropped 2 bases and J dropped 6 bases, with 4 bases sitting between them. The germline gives CDR1 SNHLY, CDR2 FYNNEI. CDR3 region: CASSEPAEAFF. The CDR3 coding sequence is TGTGCCAGCAGTGAACCGGCTGAAGCTTTCTTT.

This clonotype has ten or more counts. The V gene is TRBV9, the J gene TRBJ2-7; the D is unclear. V lost 4 bases, J lost 5 bases, and 13 bases lay in between. CDR1 SGDLS and CDR2 YYNGEE come from the germline V gene. The length of the CDR3 is 13 residues. CDR3 bases: TGTGCCAGCAGCCCGGGTTCGGCCCACGAGCAGTACTTC. This codes for CASSPGSAHEQYF.

This clonotype occurred many times. This rearrangement joins TRBV9 to TRBJ1-6, with D possibly TRBD1 on 5 matching bases. The CDR3 extends over 15 amino acids. The V end lost 4 bases, the J end lost 7 bases, and 15 bases lay between the germline ends. Germline V gives CDR1 SGDLS, CDR2 YYNGEE. In DNA form, the CDR3 reads TGTGCCAGCAGCCCATCCGGGACGGGAAATTCACCCCTCCACTTT. It specifies CASSPSGTGNSPLHF.

This clonotype was detected only a few times. At one of its ends the junction is not consistent with the germline gene, which may arise from a read error. The chain is built from TRBV10-3 and TRBJ2-6, with TRBD1 as a possible D gene (5 bases). CDR3 length: 15 residues. Germline V lookup: CDR1 ENHRY, CDR2 SYGVKD. CDR3 residues: CASSTQGSGANVLTF. The CDR3 DNA reads as TGTGCCAGCAGTACGCAGGGTTCTGGGGCCAACGTCCTGACTTTC.

The V and J genes are TRBV29-1 and TRBJ1-2; tentative D call: TRBD1 (6 bases). V was cut by 6 bases and J by 5 bases, with 19 bases left in between. The germline V gene encodes CDR1 SQVTM and CDR2 ANQGSEA. The CDR3 runs 14 residues. CDR3 residues: CSVWTGGARYGYTF. CDR3 in DNA: TGCAGCGTCTGGACCGGGGGCGCGCGTTATGGCTACACCTTC.

This clonotype was recorded at least ten times. The V call is TRBV4-1, the J call TRBJ2-5; D unclear. The V end was cut by 3 bases, the J end by 5 bases, with 13 bases between. Looked up from germline, CDR1 is MGHRA and CDR2 is YSYEKL. There are 14 residues in the CDR3. For the CDR3, the DNA is TGCGCCAGCAGCCAGAACCGGGTATCCGAGACCCAGTACTTC. It encodes CASSQNRVSETQYF.

This chain uses TRBV6-1 with TRBJ2-2; D is perhaps TRBD1 (5 bases). Trimming stripped 8 bases from V and 8 bases from J, with 18 bases between. Germline V lookup: CDR1 MNHNS, CDR2 SASEGT. The CDR3 contains 14 residues. CDR3 sequence reads: CASSLERRAGELFF. CDR3 DNA: TGTGCCAGCTCCTTAGAGCGCAGGGCTGGGGAGCTGTTTTTT.

This clonotype was counted between two and nine times. This chain uses TRBV2 with TRBJ1-1; D perhaps matches TRBD1 (5 bases). The V end was cut by 7 bases, the J end by 7 bases, with 16 bases between. The CDR3 is 13 residues long. The germline CDR1 and CDR2 sequences are SNHLY and FYNNEI. This chain's CDR3 is CASIDVGHNEAFF. The CDR3 DNA follows: TGTGCCAGCATCGATGTGGGGCACAATGAAGCTTTCTTT.

V gene TRBV2 combines with J gene TRBJ1-2, with D possibly being TRBD1 (5 bases). The V gene lost 7 bases and the J gene lost 4 bases, with 16 bases spanning the gap. CDR3 size: 14 residues. The germline V gene encodes CDR1 SNHLY and CDR2 FYNNEI. The CDR3 region has the DNA TGTGCCAGCACGGCTCGGATTGGGGGCTATGGCTACACCTTC. It translates to CASTARIGGYGYTF.

The chain links TRBV13 to TRBJ1-2, with D unresolved. V lost 8 bases and J lost 0, with 13 bases in between. Germline assignment: CDR1 PRHDT and CDR2 FYEKMQ (reference sequence). This CDR3 contains 14 residues. The CDR3 bases are TGTGCCAGCCGGAGCCTTCAAGCTAACTATGGCTACACCTTC. Its translation: CASRSLQANYGYTF.

This clonotype was seen ten or more times. The V and J genes are TRBV2 and TRBJ2-5; TRBD1 or TRBD2 may be the D gene (5 bases each). V gave up 3 bases and J gave up 0 bases, with 8 bases separating them. The CDR3 sequence is 14 residues long. Germline V gene sequence: CDR1 SNHLY, CDR2 FYNNEI. The CDR3 region has the DNA TGTGCCAGCAGTGAGGGGACGCACCAAGAGACCCAGTACTTC. It translates to CASSEGTHQETQYF.

This clonotype was found many times. The chain is built from TRBV7-3 and TRBJ2-2; 8 positions agree with TRBD2. The CDR3 spans 17 residues. V trimming: 5 bases; J trimming: 4 bases; junction bases outside the gene matches: 12. The V gene's germline CDR1 is SGHTA and CDR2 FQGTGA. DNA for the CDR3: TGTGCCAGCAGCCCCGGGAGGGGAGGTGGCCTCACCGGGGAGCTGTTTTTT. It codes for CASSPGRGGGLTGELFF.

Points on this clonotype: Just one base apart from a much larger clone, this may be a read error. The J gene is TRBJ1-1, the V gene TRBV3-1; perhaps TRBD1 as D (6 bases). Germline V gives CDR1 LGHDT, CDR2 YNNKEL (reference sequence). The V end lost 4 bases, the J end lost 4 bases, and 16 bases lay between the germline ends. CDR3 size: 15 residues. The CDR3 sequence is CASSLLGGGGTEAFF. CDR3 DNA: TGTGCCAGCAGCCTCCTAGGGGGTGGGGGCACTGAAGCTTTCTTT.

This clonotype was seen at least ten times. The J gene is TRBJ1-6, the V gene TRBV4-3; 9 positions agree with TRBD1. V lost 3 bases to trimming and J lost 10 bases; unmatched junction nucleotides: 4. This CDR3 region has 14 residues. Germline V gene sequence: CDR1 LGHNA, CDR2 YSLEER. The CDR3 coding sequence is TGCGCCAGCAGCCAGGGGACAGGGTCCTCACCCCTCCACTTT. This sequence encodes CASSQGTGSSPLHF.

This clonotype has a count of ten or more. The chain employs TRBV12-3 or TRBV12-4 and TRBJ2-7; D ambiguous. The CDR3 is 15 residues long. The V gene lost 5 bases and the J gene lost 2 bases, with 16 bases spanning the gap. CDR3 sequence reads: CASSPPPTNAYEQYF. The CDR3, as DNA: TGTGCCAGCAGTCCCCCCCCCACTAACGCCTACGAGCAGTACTTC.

The chain has TRBV7-9 and TRBJ1-5; 8 bases align to TRBD1. Germline CDR1 reads SEHNR; CDR2 reads FQNEAQ (reference sequence). V shed 4 bases, J shed 6 bases, and the junction held 11 bases outside the gene matches. There are 16 residues in the CDR3. The CDR3 DNA reads TGTGCCAGCAGCTATCCGCAGGGGGCGGGAGGTCAGCCCCAGCATTTT. Translating gives CASSYPQGAGGQPQHF.

This clonotype has a count of ten or more. This sequence joins TRBV15 and TRBJ2-2; D is unclear. This CDR3 comprises 16 residues. V lost 0 bases and J lost 1, with 9 bases in between. The V gene's germline CDR1 is LNHNV and CDR2 YYDKDF (reference sequence). The CDR3 bases are TGTGCCACCAGCAGAGATGAGACTTTGAACACCGGGGAGCTGTTTTTT. This translates into CATSRDETLNTGELFF.

There are many counts of this clonotype. This rearrangement joins TRBV9 to TRBJ1-3; no definite D call. V lost 3 bases to trimming and J lost 0 bases, with 10 bases between them. CDR1 SGDLS and CDR2 YYNGEE come from the germline V gene. The CDR3 contains 15 residues. The CDR3 loop reads CASSDGSYSGNTIYF. The CDR3 bases are TGTGCCAGCAGCGACGGGAGCTACTCTGGAAACACCATATATTTT.